Listed below are T cell receptor beta chains from one sample, sequenced in a study of naive and memory T cell subsets. TCRdb fed the UMI-ligation and nested PCR reads into MiXCR, producing one record per CDR3 protein. Seen here are around 160,000 distinct CDR3 sequences, about 15% observed once, and the top ten hold 0.14% to 0.15%. Sequenced material: naive CD4+ T cells from blood. All receptors come from a human donor in good health. Each CDR3 is given with its conserved first and last residue. Each record gives: clone size, D gene, V gene, J gene, CDR3 length, CDR3 protein, CDR3 DNA. A D gene is named only where the DNA matches it firmly. Clone sizes are given selectively: once, few, many, or a class where the clone is expanded.

few	.	TRBV12-3/TRBV12-4	TRBJ1-1	11	CASSLAPEAFF	TGTGCCAGCAGTTTAGCCCCTGAAGCTTTCTTT
many	TRBD2	TRBV9	TRBJ2-1	17	CASSVAVWASGPNEQFF	TGTGCCAGCAGCGTAGCCGTTTGGGCTAGCGGGCCCAATGAGCAGTTCTTC
few	TRBD2	TRBV6-1	TRBJ2-2	20	CASSISRWGAGGPNTGELFF	TGTGCCAGCAGTATCAGCCGGTGGGGAGCGGGAGGGCCAAACACCGGGGAGCTGTTTTTT
few	TRBD2	TRBV5-1	TRBJ2-7	14	CASSSAGRTYEQYF	TGCGCCAGCAGCTCAGCGGGACGGACCTACGAGCAGTACTTC
.	.	TRBV28	TRBJ1-4	15	CASHPGALGVSKLFF	TGTGCCAGCCACCCCGGGGCTCTGGGTGTGTCGAAACTGTTTTTT
few	.	TRBV2	TRBJ2-7	12	CASSEQYYEQYF	TGTGCCAGCAGTGAACAGTACTACGAGCAGTACTTC
.	TRBD2	TRBV6-6	TRBJ2-7	20	CASSYWGPGLAGGLAYEQYF	TGTGCCAGCAGCTACTGGGGTCCGGGACTAGCGGGAGGGCTCGCCTACGAGCAGTACTTC
.	TRBD2	TRBV20-1	TRBJ2-5	13	CSARLAGVETQYF	TGCAGTGCTAGGCTAGCGGGAGTAGAGACCCAGTACTTC
.	TRBD1	TRBV29-1	TRBJ2-1	15	CSAPGGQVHYNEQFF	TGCAGCGCCCCCGGCGGACAGGTACACTACAATGAGCAGTTCTTC
.	TRBD2	TRBV19	TRBJ2-3	16	CASISGPAGVADTQYF	TGTGCCAGTATATCCGGACCAGCGGGAGTGGCAGATACGCAGTATTTT
few	.	TRBV29-1	TRBJ1-2	17	CSVGLEGSYLANYGYTF	TGCAGCGTCGGACTGGAGGGGAGTTACCTAGCTAACTATGGCTACACCTTC
few	.	TRBV6-6	TRBJ1-3	15	CASSYTGSSGNTIYF	TGTGCCAGCAGTTACACAGGATCCTCTGGAAACACCATATATTTT
.	.	TRBV4-3	TRBJ2-6	16	CASSHDRPPGANVLTF	TGCGCCAGCAGCCATGATAGGCCGCCCGGGGCCAACGTCCTGACTTTC
many	TRBD1	TRBV7-2	TRBJ2-7	15	CASIGQGTVSYEQYF	TGTGCCAGCATCGGACAGGGGACTGTCTCCTACGAGCAGTACTTC
many	.	TRBV25-1	TRBJ2-2	18	CASSEYKGSSRSTGELFF	TGTGCCAGCAGTGAATATAAAGGGAGTAGCCGTAGCACCGGGGAGCTGTTTTTT
few	TRBD1	TRBV6-6	TRBJ2-7	15	CASSYDDRGPYEQYF	TGTGCCAGCAGTTACGACGACAGGGGACCCTACGAGCAGTACTTC
few	.	TRBV11-2	TRBJ1-6	12	CASSSRNSPLHF	TGTGCCAGCAGCTCAAGGAATTCACCCCTCCACTTT
.	.	TRBV20-1	TRBJ2-1	12	CSARSTYNEQFF	TGCAGTGCTAGATCTACCTACAATGAGCAGTTCTTC
.	.	TRBV2	TRBJ2-3	15	CASSVRGRSTDTQYF	TGTGCCAGCAGTGTTAGGGGTCGAAGCACAGATACGCAGTATTTT
.	TRBD1	TRBV7-8	TRBJ1-1	13	CASSLAEGAEAFF	TGTGCCAGCAGCTTAGCCGAGGGGGCCGAAGCTTTCTTT
.	.	TRBV30	TRBJ1-5	14	CAWSAGKFNQPQHF	TGTGCCTGGAGTGCAGGGAAATTCAATCAGCCCCAGCATTTT
few	TRBD2	TRBV20-1	TRBJ2-7	15	CSARVTSGSFYEQYF	TGCAGTGCTAGGGTGACTAGCGGGAGTTTTTACGAGCAGTACTTC
.	.	TRBV18	TRBJ1-2	13	CASSSTRNYGYTF	TGTGCCAGCTCATCGACTCGAAACTATGGCTACACCTTC
.	TRBD2	TRBV24-1	TRBJ2-1	16	CATSDLTSGSYNEQFF	TGTGCCACCAGTGATTTAACTAGCGGCTCCTACAATGAGCAGTTCTTC
few	.	TRBV7-8	TRBJ1-2	14	CASRAAGVGYGYTF	TGTGCCAGCAGAGCAGCGGGGGTCGGCTATGGCTACACCTTC
many	TRBD1	TRBV5-1	TRBJ1-1	14	CASSLQGASTEAFF	TGCGCCAGCAGCTTACAGGGGGCGAGCACTGAAGCTTTCTTT
few	.	TRBV3-1	TRBJ1-1	16	CASSPSYGVMNTEAFF	TGTGCCAGCAGCCCCAGTTACGGAGTAATGAACACTGAAGCTTTCTTT
.	TRBD2	TRBV20-1	TRBJ2-2	15	CSARTSGGNTGELFF	TGCAGTGCCAGGACTAGCGGGGGCAACACCGGGGAGCTGTTTTTT
.	.	TRBV5-4	TRBJ2-5	15	CASSLERSSQETQYF	TGTGCCAGCAGCTTGGAAAGGAGTTCCCAAGAGACCCAGTACTTC
.	.	TRBV20-1	TRBJ2-1	12	CSARRDYNEQFF	TGCAGTGCCAGACGAGACTACAATGAGCAGTTCTTC
few	.	TRBV5-1	TRBJ2-4	14	CASSPTAGWNIQYF	TGCGCCAGCAGCCCGACGGCGGGGTGGAACATTCAGTACTTC
.	TRBD1	TRBV28	TRBJ2-1	13	CASRGQGYNEQFF	TGTGCCAGCAGAGGACAGGGGTACAATGAGCAGTTCTTC
few	.	TRBV29-1	TRBJ1-2	15	CNLIVCRVLRYGYTF	TGCAACCTGATAGTGTGCAGGGTTTTACGCTATGGCTACACCTTC